This T cell receptor (beta chain) was documented in a study of T cells in Graves' hyperthyroidism and ophthalmopathy. Study results and caveats: Ophthalmopathy onset followed model prediction by a median about 6.5 months. In the blood, most expanded thyroid clonotypes above 0.001 appeared as well.

For this clonotype: Antigen specificity is unknown. A much larger clone is a single base away; this may be a read error.

Diagnosis rested on symptoms, serum thyroxine and TRAb, thyroid ultrasound, and orbital computed tomography. Amplification targeted TCR beta CDR3 regions from RNA transcripts. Initially, a first-round RT-PCR of the TCR CDR3 employed the HTBI primer set. Via MiXCR, TCRdb re-called the multiplex PCR reads, giving one row per CDR3 protein. The table records 530,000 or so distinct CDR3 sequences, 17% of them present only once. This receptor was taken from a young woman with Graves' ophthalmopathy. The specimen sequenced was blood.

The CDR3, as DNA: TGTGCCAGCAGCTTGGCGGCTGACGGCAGTGAGCAGTTCTTC. Residues: CASSLAADGSEQFF. This rearrangement joins TRBV7-3 to TRBJ2-1; no firm D call. V lost 3 bases, J lost 9 bases, and 15 bases lay in between. CDR1 SGHTA and CDR2 FQGTGA come from the germline V gene. The CDR3 is made up of 14 amino acids.